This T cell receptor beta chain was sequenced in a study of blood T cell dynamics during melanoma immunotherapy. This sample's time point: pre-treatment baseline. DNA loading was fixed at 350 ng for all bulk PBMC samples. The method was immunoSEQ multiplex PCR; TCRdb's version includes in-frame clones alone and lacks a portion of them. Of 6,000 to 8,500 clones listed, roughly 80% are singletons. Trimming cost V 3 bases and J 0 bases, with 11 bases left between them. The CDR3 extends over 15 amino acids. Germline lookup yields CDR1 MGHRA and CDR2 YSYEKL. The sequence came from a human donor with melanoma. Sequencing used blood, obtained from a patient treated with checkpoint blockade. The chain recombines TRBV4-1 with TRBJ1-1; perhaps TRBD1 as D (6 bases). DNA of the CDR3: TGCGCCAGCAGCCACAACAGGGTAATGAACACTGAAGCTTTCTTT. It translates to CASSHNRVMNTEAFF.